The TCR beta chain under discussion was sequenced for a study of cytomegalovirus exposure and HLA in healthy donors. General study findings and limits: From TCR beta sequences, most subjects' HLA-A and HLA-B alleles were reportedly predicted accurately. A missense variant in DCLRE1C was later tied to TCR beta V- and J-gene trimming. Previous analysis showed most TCR beta V segments were productive about 87% or about 30% of the time.

The germline CDR1 and CDR2 sequences are PRHDT and FYEKMQ (reference sequence). Trimming left V 3 bases short and J 5 bases short, with 13 bases between. This CDR3 has 15 residues. The PCR contained 60 Vbeta and 13 Jbeta primers. Produced via immunoSEQ multiplex PCR; TCRdb's table is partial and in-frame only. The top ten hold around 2.5% of the sample, which has approximately 76,000 clones, 79% seen once. Of note for this clone: Its antigen is still unknown.

This TCR derives from a man in his thirties or forties in good health and CMV-seronegative. Material: PBMCs. The V gene is TRBV13, the J gene TRBJ2-2; TRBD2 might be the D (5 bases). This CDR3 reads CASSFTRGWTGELFF. CDR3 nucleotide sequence: TGTGCCAGCAGCTTCACACGGGGATGGACCGGGGAGCTGTTTTTT.